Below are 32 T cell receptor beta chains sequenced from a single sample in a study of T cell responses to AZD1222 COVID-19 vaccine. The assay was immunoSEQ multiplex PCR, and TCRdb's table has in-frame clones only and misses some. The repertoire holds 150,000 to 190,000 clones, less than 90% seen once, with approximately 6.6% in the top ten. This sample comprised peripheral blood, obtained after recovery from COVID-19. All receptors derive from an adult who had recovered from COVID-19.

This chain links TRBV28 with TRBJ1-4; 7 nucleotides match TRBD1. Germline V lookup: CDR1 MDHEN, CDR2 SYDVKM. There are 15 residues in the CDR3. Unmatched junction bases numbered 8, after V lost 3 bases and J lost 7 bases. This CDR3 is CASSFHQGGLEKLFF. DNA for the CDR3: TGTGCCAGCAGTTTTCACCAGGGGGGCCTTGAAAAACTGTTTTTT.

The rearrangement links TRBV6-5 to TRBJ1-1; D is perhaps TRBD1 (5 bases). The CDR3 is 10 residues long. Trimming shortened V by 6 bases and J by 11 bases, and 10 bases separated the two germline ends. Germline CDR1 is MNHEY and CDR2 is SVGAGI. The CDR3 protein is CASRDIRAFF. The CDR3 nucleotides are TGTGCCAGCAGGGACATACGGGCTTTCTTT.

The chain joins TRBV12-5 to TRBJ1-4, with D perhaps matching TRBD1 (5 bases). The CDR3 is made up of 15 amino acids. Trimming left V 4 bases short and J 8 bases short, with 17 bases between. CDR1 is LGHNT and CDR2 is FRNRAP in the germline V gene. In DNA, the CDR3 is TGTGCTAGTGGTTCTCCCCCGTGGGGACGAGAAAAACTGTTTTTT. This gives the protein CASGSPPWGREKLFF.

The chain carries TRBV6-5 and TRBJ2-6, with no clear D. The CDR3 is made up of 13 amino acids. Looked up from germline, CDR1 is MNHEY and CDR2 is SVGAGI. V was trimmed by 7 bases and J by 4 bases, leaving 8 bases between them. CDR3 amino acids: CASTFRGANVLTF. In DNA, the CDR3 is TGTGCCAGCACCTTCAGGGGGGCCAACGTCCTGACTTTC.

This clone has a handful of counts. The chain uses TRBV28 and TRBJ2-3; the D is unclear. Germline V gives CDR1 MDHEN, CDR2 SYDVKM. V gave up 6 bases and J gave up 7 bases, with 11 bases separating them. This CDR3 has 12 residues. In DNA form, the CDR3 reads TGTGCCAGCAGCGCCGACGGTTATACGCAGTATTTT. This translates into CASSADGYTQYF.

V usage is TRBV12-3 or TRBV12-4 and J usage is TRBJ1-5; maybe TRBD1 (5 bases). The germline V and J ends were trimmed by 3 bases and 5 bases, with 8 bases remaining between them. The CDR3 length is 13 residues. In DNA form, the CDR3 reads TGTGCCAGCAGTTTGGGGGGTGATCAGCCCCAGCATTTT. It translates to CASSLGGDQPQHF.

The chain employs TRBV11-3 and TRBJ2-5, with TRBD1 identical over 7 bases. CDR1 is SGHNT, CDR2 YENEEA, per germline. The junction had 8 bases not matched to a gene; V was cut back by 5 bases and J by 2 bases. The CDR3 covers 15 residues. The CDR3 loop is CASSEGDSSQETQYF. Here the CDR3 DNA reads TGTGCCAGCAGCGAAGGGGACAGCTCTCAAGAGACCCAGTACTTC. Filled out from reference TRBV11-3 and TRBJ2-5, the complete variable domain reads EAGVVQSPRYKIIEKKQPVAFWCNPISGHNTLYWYLQNLGQGPELLIRYENEEAVDDSQLPKDRFSAERLKGVDSTLKIQPAELGDSAVYLCASSEGDSSQETQYFGPGTRLLVL.

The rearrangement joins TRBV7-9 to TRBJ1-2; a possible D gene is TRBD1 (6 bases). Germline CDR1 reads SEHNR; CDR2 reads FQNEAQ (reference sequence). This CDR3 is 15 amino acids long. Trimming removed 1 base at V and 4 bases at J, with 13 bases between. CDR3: CASSLVTGLSYGYTF. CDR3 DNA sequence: TGTGCCAGCAGCTTAGTAACAGGGTTAAGCTATGGCTACACCTTC. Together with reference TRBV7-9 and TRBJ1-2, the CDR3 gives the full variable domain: DTGVSQNPRHKITKRGQNVTFRCDPISEHNRLYWYRQTLGQGPEFLTYFQNEAQLEKSRLLSDRFSAERPKGSFSTLEIQRTEQGDSAMYLCASSLVTGLSYGYTFGSGTRLTVV.

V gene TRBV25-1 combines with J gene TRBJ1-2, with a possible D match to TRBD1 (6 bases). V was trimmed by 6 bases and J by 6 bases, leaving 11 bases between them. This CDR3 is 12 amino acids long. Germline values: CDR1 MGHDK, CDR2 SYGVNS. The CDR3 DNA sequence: TGTGCCAGCAGACAGGGTCAGGATGGCTACACCTTC. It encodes CASRQGQDGYTF.

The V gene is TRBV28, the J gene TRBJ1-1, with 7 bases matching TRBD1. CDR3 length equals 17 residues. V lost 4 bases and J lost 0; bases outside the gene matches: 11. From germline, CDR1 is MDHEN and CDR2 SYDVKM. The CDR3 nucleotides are TGTGCCAGCAGTTCTGGGACAGATTTGATTATGAACACTGAAGCTTTCTTT. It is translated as CASSSGTDLIMNTEAFF. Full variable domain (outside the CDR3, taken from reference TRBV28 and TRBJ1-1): DVKVTQSSRYLVKRTGEKVFLECVQDMDHENMFWYRQDPGLGLRLIYFSYDVKMKEKGDIPEGYSVSREKKERFSLILESASTNQTSMYLCASSSGTDLIMNTEAFFGQGTRLTVV.

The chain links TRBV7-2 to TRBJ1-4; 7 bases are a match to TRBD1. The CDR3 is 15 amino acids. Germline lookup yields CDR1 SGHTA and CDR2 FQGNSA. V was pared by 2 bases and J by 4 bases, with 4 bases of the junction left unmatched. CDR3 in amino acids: CASSLRGQHNEKLFF. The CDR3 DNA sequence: TGTGCCAGCAGCTTAAGGGGACAGCATAATGAAAAACTGTTTTTT.

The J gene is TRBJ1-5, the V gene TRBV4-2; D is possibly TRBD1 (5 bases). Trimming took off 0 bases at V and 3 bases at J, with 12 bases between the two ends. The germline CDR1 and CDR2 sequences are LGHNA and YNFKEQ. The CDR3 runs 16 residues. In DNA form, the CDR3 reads TGTGCCAGCAGCCAAGACGACGACAGCTCCAATCAGCCCCAGCATTTT. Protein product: CASSQDDDSSNQPQHF.

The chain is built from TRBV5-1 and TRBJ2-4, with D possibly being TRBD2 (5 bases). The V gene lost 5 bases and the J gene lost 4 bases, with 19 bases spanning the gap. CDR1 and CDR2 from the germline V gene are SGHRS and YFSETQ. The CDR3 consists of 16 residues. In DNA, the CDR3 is TGCGCCAGCAGATTAGACGGCGCAGGAGGTAAAAACATTCAGTACTTC. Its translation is CASRLDGAGGKNIQYF.

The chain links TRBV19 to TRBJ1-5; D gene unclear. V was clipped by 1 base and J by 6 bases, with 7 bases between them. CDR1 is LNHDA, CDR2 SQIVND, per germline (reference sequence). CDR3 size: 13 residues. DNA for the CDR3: TGTGCCAGTAGTATAGTTGGTGGTCAGCCCCAGCATTTT. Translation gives CASSIVGGQPQHF.

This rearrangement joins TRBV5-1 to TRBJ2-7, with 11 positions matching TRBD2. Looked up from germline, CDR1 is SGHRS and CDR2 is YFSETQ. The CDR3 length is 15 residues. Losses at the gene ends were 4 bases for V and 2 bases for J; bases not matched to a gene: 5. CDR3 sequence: CASSRASGGTYEQYF. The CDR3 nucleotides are TGCGCCAGCAGCCGGGCTAGCGGGGGGACCTACGAGCAGTACTTC.

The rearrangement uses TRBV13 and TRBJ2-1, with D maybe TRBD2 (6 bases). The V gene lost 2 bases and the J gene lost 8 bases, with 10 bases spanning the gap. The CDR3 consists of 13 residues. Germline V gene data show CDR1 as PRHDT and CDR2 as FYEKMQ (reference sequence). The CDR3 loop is CASSLRDWDEQFF. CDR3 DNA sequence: TGTGCCAGCAGCTTACGGGACTGGGATGAGCAGTTCTTC.

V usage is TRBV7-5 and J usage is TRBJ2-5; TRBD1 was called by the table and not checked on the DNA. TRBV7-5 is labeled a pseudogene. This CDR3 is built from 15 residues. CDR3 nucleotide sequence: TGTGTCAGAAGCTTCCCGGACAGGGGGACAGAGACCCAGTACTTC. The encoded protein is CVRSFPDRGTETQYF.

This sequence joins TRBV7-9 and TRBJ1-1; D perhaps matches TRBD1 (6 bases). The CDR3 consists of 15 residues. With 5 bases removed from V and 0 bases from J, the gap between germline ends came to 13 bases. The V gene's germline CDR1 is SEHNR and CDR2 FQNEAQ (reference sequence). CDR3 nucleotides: TGTGCCAGCAGCCCCGGGGGGGCAATGAACACTGAAGCTTTCTTT. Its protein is CASSPGGAMNTEAFF.

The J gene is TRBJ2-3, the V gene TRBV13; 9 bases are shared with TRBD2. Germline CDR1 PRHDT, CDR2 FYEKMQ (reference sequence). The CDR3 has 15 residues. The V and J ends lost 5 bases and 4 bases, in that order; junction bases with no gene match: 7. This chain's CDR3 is CASSVTSGLPDTQYF. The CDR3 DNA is TGTGCCAGCAGCGTCACTAGCGGGCTTCCAGATACGCAGTATTTT.

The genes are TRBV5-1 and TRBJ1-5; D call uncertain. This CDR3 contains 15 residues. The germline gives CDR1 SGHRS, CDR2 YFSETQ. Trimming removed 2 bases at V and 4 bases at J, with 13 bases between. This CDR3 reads CASSLSGDWNQPQHF. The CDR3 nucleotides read TGCGCCAGCAGCTTATCGGGAGATTGGAATCAGCCCCAGCATTTT.

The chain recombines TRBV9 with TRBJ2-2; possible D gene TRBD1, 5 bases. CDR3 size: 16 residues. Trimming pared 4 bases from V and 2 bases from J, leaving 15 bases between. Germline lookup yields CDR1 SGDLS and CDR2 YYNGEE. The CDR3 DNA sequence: TGTGCCAGCAGCTGGGGCCTTCGAGGCAACACCGGGGAGCTGTTTTTT. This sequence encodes CASSWGLRGNTGELFF.

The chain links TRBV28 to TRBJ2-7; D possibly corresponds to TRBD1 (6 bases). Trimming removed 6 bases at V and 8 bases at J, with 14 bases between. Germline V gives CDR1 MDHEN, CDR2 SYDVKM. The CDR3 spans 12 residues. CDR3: CASSPSGDKQYF. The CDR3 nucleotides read TGTGCCAGCAGCCCCTCAGGGGACAAGCAGTACTTC.

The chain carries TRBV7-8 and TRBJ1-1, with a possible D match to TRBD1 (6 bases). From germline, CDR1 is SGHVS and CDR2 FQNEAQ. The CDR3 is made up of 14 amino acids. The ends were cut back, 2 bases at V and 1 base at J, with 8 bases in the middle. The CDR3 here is CASSLRGQNTEAFF. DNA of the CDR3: TGTGCCAGCAGCTTACGGGGACAGAACACTGAAGCTTTCTTT.

CDR3: CASSGPGLPLYEQYF. The CDR3 region has the DNA TGTGCCAGCAGCGGCCCGGGACTCCCCCTGTACGAGCAGTACTTC. The J gene is TRBJ2-7, the V gene TRBV11-2; TRBD2 is a possible D gene (6 bases). Between the trimmed V and J ends, which lost 5 bases and 4 bases, there was a span of 18 bases. The CDR3 consists of 15 residues. The germline V gene encodes CDR1 SGHAT and CDR2 FQNNGV.

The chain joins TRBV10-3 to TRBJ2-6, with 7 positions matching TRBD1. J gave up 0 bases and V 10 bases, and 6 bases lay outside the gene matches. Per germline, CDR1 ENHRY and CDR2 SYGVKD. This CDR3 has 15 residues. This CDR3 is CATSGTVSGANVLTF. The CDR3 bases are TGTGCCACTTCCGGGACAGTCTCTGGGGCCAACGTCCTGACTTTC.

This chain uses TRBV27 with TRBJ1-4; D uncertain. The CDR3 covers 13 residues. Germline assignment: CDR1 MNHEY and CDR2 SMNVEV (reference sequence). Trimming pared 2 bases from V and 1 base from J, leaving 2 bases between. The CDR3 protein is CASSLRTNEKLFF. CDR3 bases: TGTGCCAGCAGTTTAAGAACTAATGAAAAACTGTTTTTT. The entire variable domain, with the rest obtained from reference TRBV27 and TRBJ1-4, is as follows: EAQVTQNPRYLITVTGKKLTVTCSQNMNHEYMSWYRQDPGLGLRQIYYSMNVEVTDKGDVPEGYKVSRKEKRNFPLILESPSPNQTSLYFCASSLRTNEKLFFGSGTQLSVL.

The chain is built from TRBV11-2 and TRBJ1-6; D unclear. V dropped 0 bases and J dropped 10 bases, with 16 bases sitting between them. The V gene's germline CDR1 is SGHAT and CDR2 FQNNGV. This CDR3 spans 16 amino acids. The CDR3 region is CASSLDLPVPQSPLHF. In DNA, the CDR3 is TGTGCCAGCAGCTTAGATCTGCCGGTTCCACAATCACCCCTCCACTTT.

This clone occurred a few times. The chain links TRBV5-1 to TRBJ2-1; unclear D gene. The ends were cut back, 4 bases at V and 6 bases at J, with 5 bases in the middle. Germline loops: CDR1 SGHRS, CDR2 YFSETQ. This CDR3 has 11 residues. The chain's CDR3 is CASSKGNEQFF. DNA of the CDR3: TGCGCCAGCAGCAAAGGCAATGAGCAGTTCTTC.

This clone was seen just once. CDR3 sequence: CASSPSKLYEQFF. The CDR3 DNA is TGTGCCAGCAGCCCTTCTAAGTTGTATGAGCAGTTCTTC. The chain recombines TRBV7-9 with TRBJ2-1; D call uncertain. The CDR3 contains 13 residues. Germline V gene lookup returns CDR1 SEHNR and CDR2 FQNEAQ (reference sequence). V lost 5 bases and J lost 8, with 13 bases in between.

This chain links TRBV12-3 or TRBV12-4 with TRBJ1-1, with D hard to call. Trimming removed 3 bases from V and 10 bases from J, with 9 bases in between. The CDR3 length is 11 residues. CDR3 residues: CASSLGWGAFF. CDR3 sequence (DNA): TGTGCCAGCAGTTTGGGTTGGGGAGCTTTCTTT.

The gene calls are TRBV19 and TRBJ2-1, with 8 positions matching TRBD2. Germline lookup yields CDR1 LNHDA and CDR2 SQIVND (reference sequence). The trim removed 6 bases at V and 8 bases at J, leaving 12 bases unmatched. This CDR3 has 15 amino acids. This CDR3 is CASSLGSGRGDEQFF. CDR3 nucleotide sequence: TGTGCCAGTAGCCTCGGAAGCGGGAGAGGGGATGAGCAGTTCTTC.

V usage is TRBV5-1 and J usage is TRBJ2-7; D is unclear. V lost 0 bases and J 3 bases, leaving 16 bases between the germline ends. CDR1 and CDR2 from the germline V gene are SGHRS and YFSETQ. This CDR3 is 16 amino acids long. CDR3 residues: CASSLASGQADYEQYF. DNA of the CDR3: TGCGCCAGCAGCTTGGCCTCGGGTCAGGCCGACTACGAGCAGTACTTC.